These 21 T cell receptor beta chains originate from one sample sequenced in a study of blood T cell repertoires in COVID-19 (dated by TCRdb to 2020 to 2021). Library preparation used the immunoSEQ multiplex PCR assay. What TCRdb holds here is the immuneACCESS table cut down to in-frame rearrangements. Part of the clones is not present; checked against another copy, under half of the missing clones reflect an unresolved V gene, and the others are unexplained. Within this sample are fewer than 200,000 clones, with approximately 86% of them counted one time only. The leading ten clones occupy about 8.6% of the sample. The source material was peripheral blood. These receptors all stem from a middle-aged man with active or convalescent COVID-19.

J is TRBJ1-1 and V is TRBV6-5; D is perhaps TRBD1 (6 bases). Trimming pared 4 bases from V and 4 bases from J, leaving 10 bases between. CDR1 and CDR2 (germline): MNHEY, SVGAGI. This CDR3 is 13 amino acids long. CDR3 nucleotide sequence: TGTGCCAGCAGTTTTAGACAGGCCACTGAAGCTTTCTTT. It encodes CASSFRQATEAFF.

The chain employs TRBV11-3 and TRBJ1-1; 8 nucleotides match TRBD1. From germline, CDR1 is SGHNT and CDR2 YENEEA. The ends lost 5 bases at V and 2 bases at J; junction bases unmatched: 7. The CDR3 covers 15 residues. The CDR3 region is CASSQTGTGNTEAFF. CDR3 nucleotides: TGTGCCAGCAGCCAAACCGGGACAGGAAACACTGAAGCTTTCTTT. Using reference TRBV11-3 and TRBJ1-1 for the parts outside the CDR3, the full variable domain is EAGVVQSPRYKIIEKKQPVAFWCNPISGHNTLYWYLQNLGQGPELLIRYENEEAVDDSQLPKDRFSAERLKGVDSTLKIQPAELGDSAVYLCASSQTGTGNTEAFFGQGTRLTVV.

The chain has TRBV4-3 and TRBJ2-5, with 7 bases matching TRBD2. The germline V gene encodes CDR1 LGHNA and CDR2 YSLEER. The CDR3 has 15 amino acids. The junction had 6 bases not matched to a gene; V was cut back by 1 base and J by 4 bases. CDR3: CASSQAQRGGETQYF. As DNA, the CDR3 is TGCGCCAGCAGCCAAGCCCAGCGGGGCGGAGAGACCCAGTACTTC.

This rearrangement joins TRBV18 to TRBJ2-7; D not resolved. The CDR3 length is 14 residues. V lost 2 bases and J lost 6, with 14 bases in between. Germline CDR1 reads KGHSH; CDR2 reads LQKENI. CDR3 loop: CASSPEYTEGEQYF. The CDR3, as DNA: TGTGCCAGCTCACCAGAGTATACAGAAGGCGAGCAGTACTTC.

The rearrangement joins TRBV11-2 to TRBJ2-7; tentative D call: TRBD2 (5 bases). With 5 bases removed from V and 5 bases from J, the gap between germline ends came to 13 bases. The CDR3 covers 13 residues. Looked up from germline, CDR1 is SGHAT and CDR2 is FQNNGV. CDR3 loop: CASSAAAAHEQYF. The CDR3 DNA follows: TGTGCCAGCAGCGCCGCAGCGGCTCACGAGCAGTACTTC. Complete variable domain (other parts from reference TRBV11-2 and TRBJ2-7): EAGVAQSPRYKIIEKRQSVAFWCNPISGHATLYWYQQILGQGPKLLIQFQNNGVVDDSQLPKDRFSAERLKGVDSTLKIQPAKLEDSAVYLCASSAAAAHEQYFGPGTRLTVT.

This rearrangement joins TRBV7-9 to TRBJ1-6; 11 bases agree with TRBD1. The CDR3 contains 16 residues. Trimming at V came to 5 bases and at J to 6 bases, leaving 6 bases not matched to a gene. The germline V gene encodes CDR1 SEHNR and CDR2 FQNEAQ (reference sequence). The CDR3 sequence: CASSQGQGAGNSPLHF. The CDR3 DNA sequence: TGTGCCAGCAGCCAAGGACAGGGGGCGGGTAATTCACCCCTCCACTTT.

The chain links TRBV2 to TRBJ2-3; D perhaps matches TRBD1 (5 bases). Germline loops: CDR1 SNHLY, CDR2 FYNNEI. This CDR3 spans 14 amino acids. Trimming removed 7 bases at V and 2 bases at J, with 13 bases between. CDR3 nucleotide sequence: TGTGCCAGCACTAGACAGATTCACACAGATACGCAGTATTTT. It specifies CASTRQIHTDTQYF.

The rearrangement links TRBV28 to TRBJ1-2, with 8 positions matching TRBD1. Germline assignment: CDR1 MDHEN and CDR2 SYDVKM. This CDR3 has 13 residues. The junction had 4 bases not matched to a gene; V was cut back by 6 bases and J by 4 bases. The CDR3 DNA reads TGTGCCAGCAGAATGGACAGGGCCTATGGCTACACCTTC. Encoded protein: CASRMDRAYGYTF.

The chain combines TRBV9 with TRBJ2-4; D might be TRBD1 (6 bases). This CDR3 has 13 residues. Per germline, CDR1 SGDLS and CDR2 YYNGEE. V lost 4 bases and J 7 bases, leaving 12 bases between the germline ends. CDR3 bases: TGTGCCAGCAGCACCCACAGGGAGAACATTCAGTACTTC. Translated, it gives CASSTHRENIQYF.

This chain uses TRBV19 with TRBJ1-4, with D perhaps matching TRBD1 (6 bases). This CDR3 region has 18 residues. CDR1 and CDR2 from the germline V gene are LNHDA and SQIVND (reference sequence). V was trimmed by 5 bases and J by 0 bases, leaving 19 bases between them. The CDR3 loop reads CASSGGGRRRTTNEKLFF. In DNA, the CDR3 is TGTGCCAGTAGTGGGGGGGGCAGGCGGAGAACAACTAATGAAAAACTGTTTTTT.

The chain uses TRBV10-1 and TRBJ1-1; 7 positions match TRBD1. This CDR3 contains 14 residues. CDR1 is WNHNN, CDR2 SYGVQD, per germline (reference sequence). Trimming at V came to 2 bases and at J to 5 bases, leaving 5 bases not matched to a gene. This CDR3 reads CASSERGRGTEAFF. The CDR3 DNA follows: TGCGCCAGCAGTGAGAGGGGGCGAGGTACTGAAGCTTTCTTT.

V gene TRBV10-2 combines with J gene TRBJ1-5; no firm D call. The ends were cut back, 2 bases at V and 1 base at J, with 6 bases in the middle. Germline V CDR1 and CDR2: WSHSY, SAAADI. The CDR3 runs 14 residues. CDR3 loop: CASSERRSNQPQHF. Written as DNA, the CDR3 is TGCGCCAGCAGTGAGCGCAGGAGCAATCAGCCCCAGCATTTT.

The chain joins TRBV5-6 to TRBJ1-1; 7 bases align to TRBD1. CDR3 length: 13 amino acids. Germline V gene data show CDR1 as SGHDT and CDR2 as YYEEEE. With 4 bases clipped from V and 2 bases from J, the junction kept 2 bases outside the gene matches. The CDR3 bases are TGTGCCAGCAGCCGACAGGGTAACACTGAAGCTTTCTTT. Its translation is CASSRQGNTEAFF. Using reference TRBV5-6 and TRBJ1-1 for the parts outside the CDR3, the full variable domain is DAGVTQSPTHLIKTRGQQVTLRCSPKSGHDTVSWYQQALGQGPQFIFQYYEEEERQRGNFPDRFSGHQFPNYSSELNVNALLLGDSALYLCASSRQGNTEAFFGQGTRLTVV.

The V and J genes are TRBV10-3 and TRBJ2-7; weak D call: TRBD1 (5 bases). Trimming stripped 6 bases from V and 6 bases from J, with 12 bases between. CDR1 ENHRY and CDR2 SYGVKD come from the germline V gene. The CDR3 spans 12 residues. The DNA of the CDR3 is TGTGCCATCAGCAGGGTATTCCCCGAGCAGTACTTC. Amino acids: CAISRVFPEQYF.

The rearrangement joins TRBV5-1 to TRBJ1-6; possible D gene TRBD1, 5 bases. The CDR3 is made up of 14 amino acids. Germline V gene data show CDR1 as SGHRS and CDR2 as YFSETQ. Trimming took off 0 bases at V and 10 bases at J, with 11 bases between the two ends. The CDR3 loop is CASSLEAGRSPLHF. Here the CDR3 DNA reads TGCGCCAGCAGCTTGGAAGCAGGGCGGTCACCCCTCCACTTT.

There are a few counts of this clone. This chain's CDR3 is CASSLGGQIMNTEAFF. As DNA, the CDR3 is TGTGCCAGCAGCCTCGGGGGACAGATCATGAACACTGAAGCTTTCTTT. The chain is built from TRBV27 and TRBJ1-1; 7 positions match TRBD1. CDR3 length equals 16 residues. Germline loops: CDR1 MNHEY, CDR2 SMNVEV (reference sequence). J gave up 0 bases and V 6 bases, and 10 bases lay outside the gene matches.

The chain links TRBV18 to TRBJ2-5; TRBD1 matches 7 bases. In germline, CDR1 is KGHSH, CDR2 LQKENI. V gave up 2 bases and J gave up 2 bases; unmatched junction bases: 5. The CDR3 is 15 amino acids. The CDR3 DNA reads TGTGCCAGCTCACCAAGGGGGCTACTTCAAGAGACCCAGTACTTC. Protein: CASSPRGLLQETQYF. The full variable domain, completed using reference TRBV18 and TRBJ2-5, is NAGVMQNPRHLVRRRGQEARLRCSPMKGHSHVYWYRQLPEEGLKFMVYLQKENIIDESGMPKERFSAEFPKEGPSILRIQQVVRGDSAAYFCASSPRGLLQETQYFGPGTRLLVL.

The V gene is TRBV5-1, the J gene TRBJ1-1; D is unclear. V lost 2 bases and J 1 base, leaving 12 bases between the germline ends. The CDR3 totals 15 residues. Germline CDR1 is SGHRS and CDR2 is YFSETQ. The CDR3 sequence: CASSFGGGQNTEAFF. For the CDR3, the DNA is TGCGCCAGCAGCTTCGGTGGAGGGCAGAACACTGAAGCTTTCTTT.

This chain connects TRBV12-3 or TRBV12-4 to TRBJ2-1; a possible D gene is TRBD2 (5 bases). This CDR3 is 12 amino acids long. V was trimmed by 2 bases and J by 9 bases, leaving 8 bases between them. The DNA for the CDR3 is TGTGCCAGCAGTTTACCAAGCGGTGAGCAGTTCTTC. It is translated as CASSLPSGEQFF.

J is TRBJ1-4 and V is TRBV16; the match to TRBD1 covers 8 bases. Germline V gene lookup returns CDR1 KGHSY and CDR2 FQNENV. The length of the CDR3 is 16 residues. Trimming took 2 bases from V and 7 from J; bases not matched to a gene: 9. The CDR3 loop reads CASSQLLGQGTEKLFF. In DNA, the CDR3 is TGTGCCAGCAGCCAACTCCTCGGACAGGGCACTGAAAAACTGTTTTTT.

The CDR3 loop is CASSLGGLGNEQFF. The CDR3, as DNA: TGCGCCAGCAGCTTGGGCGGTCTCGGAAATGAGCAGTTCTTC. The chain couples TRBV5-1 to TRBJ2-1; D is unclear. CDR3 length equals 14 residues. V was clipped by 0 bases and J by 7 bases, with 11 bases between them. CDR1 is SGHRS, CDR2 YFSETQ, per germline.